These T cell receptor beta chains were read from a single sample in a study of shared clonotypes between healthy human individuals. Generated by immunoSEQ multiplex PCR, the TCRdb table keeps only in-frame clones and is missing some. This table has hundreds of thousands of clones, 85% to 95% appearing once. The specimen sequenced was naive CD8+ T cells sorted from blood. These TCRs come from a woman younger than 45 in good health. CDR3s include the opening cysteine and the closing phenylalanine or tryptophan. Fields, in order: J gene, V gene, clone size, D gene, CDR3 DNA, CDR3 protein. D genes are given only for firm matches. Some rows have no size entry. The others give once, few or many, or a class for an expanded clone.

TRBJ2-7,TRBV5-5,NA,NA,TGTGCCAGCAGCGGGGGGTCTAGCTCCTACGAGCAGTACTTC,CASSGGSSSYEQYF
TRBJ2-3,TRBV7-2,NA,NA,TGTGCCAGCACTACTCTCGGACCGGGGGCCCCTCTCCCAGATACGCAGTATTTT,CASTTLGPGAPLPDTQYF
TRBJ1-4,TRBV30,NA,NA,TGTGCCTGGAGTGTACTAGTCGGAAGGGCGACTAATGAAAAACTGTTTTTT,CAWSVLVGRATNEKLFF
TRBJ1-1,TRBV5-1,once,NA,TGCGCCAGCAGCTTGGCCAATTGGGGGGCGCTTGCTGAAGCTTTCTTT,CASSLANWGALAEAFF
TRBJ2-2,TRBV9,NA,NA,TGTGCCAGCAGCGGGACTTCCTTTGGGGAGCTGTTTTTT,CASSGTSFGELFF
TRBJ2-1,TRBV9,NA,NA,TGTGCCAGCAGCGTAGGTACTAGGAATGAGCAGTTCTTC,CASSVGTRNEQFF
TRBJ2-2,TRBV7-9,once,NA,TGTGCCAGCAGCTTACTAGGGGATCACGGGGAGCTGTTTTTT,CASSLLGDHGELFF
TRBJ2-7,TRBV27,NA,NA,TGTGCCAGCAGTAGGGACAAGAGGTACGAGCAGTACTTC,CASSRDKRYEQYF
TRBJ2-7,TRBV7-9,few,TRBD2,TGTGCCAGCAGCTCGCTAGCGGGAGACTACTACGAGCAGTACTTC,CASSSLAGDYYEQYF
TRBJ1-2,TRBV27,NA,NA,TGTGCCAGCAGTTTAGGCATTGACGGCAACTATGGCTACACCTTC,CASSLGIDGNYGYTF
TRBJ2-3,TRBV15,NA,NA,TGTGCCACCAGCAGAGTCCCTACCGGGACAATTAGCACAGATACGCAGTATTTT,CATSRVPTGTISTDTQYF
TRBJ1-1,TRBV9,NA,TRBD1,TGTGCCAGCAGCGCGTGGACAGGGGTTATGAACACTGAAGCTTTCTTT,CASSAWTGVMNTEAFF
TRBJ1-1,TRBV19,NA,NA,TGTGCCAGTACTCCGGACAGTCCGGACACTGAAGCTTTCTTT,CASTPDSPDTEAFF
TRBJ1-1,TRBV7-6,NA,NA,TGTGCCAGCAGCCTAACAGGGATAAGCACTGAAGCTTTCTTT,CASSLTGISTEAFF
TRBJ1-1,TRBV28,NA,TRBD1,TGTGCCAGCAGTTTCCCGCCACAGGGGTACACTGAAGCTTTCTTT,CASSFPPQGYTEAFF
TRBJ2-1,TRBV2,NA,NA,TGTGCCAGCAAACAGCGGCGGGATGACTCCTACAATGAGCAGTTCTTC,CASKQRRDDSYNEQFF
TRBJ2-7,TRBV4-1,NA,NA,TGCGCCAGCAGCCTACGGACGGGACCCTCAGAATACGAGCAGTACTTC,CASSLRTGPSEYEQYF
TRBJ1-3,TRBV13,NA,NA,TGTGCCAGCAGTGCACGTTGGTCGCGGGCTGGAAACACCATATATTTT,CASSARWSRAGNTIYF
TRBJ1-5,TRBV7-8,NA,NA,TGTGCCAGCAGCTTACGGGTAAATCAGCCCCAGCATTTT,CASSLRVNQPQHF
TRBJ1-5,TRBV27,NA,NA,TGTGCCAGCAGTTTTCAAGGGAGAAATCAGCCCCAGCATTTT,CASSFQGRNQPQHF
TRBJ2-3,TRBV5-6,NA,TRBD2,TGTGCCAGCAGCTTGTACCCGGCGGGGGTCACAGATACGCAGTATTTT,CASSLYPAGVTDTQYF
TRBJ1-4,TRBV2,NA,NA,TGTGCCAGCAGTGAAGAACCAGCAACTAATGAAAAACTGTTTTTT,CASSEEPATNEKLFF
TRBJ1-2,TRBV27,NA,NA,TGTGCCAGCAGTTTATCAGCTAACTATGGCTACACCTTC,CASSLSANYGYTF
TRBJ2-3,TRBV19,NA,NA,TGTGCCAGTAGTATAGATCATTCCTCCACAGATACGCAGTATTTT,CASSIDHSSTDTQYF
TRBJ1-1,TRBV11-2,NA,TRBD1,TGTGCCAGCAGCATAGGGACAGGCACTGAAGCTTTCTTT,CASSIGTGTEAFF